Shown below are 18 T cell receptor beta chains from a single sample sequenced in a study of T-cell reconstitution after alpha-beta-depleted transplantation in children. This sample's TCRbeta library carried unique molecular identifier barcodes. TCRdb independently ran MiXCR on the PCR reads; one entry per CDR3 protein. The profile shows around 78,000 distinct CDR3 sequences, roughly an eighth of them singletons. The sequencing here drew on PBMCs, mostly from graft donor cells, taken 180 days after TCRalphabeta/CD19-depleted stem cell transplant. The source of these receptors is a male patient between 2 and 15 years old who had a stem cell transplant for acute lymphoblastic leukemia, so the T cells may come from the graft donor.

In this sample, this clonotype turned up a few times. The chain has TRBV15 and TRBJ1-6; no clear D. Germline V gene data show CDR1 as LNHNV and CDR2 as YYDKDF (reference sequence). The CDR3 runs to 12 residues. Trimming removed 0 bases at V and 14 bases at J, with 8 bases between. The CDR3 bases are TGTGCCACCAGCAGAGATGCCGGCGCCCTCCACTTT. This sequence encodes CATSRDAGALHF.

This clonotype has a handful of counts. The rearrangement uses TRBV3-1 and TRBJ1-3; D is ambiguous. CDR1 and CDR2 (germline): LGHDT, YNNKEL (reference sequence). Between the trimmed V and J ends, which lost 4 bases and 4 bases, there was a span of 8 bases. The CDR3 length is 13 residues. CDR3 protein: CASSRGEGNTIYF. CDR3 coding DNA: TGTGCCAGCAGCCGAGGAGAGGGAAACACCATATATTTT.

The rearrangement joins TRBV28 to TRBJ2-5, with D possibly being TRBD1 (5 bases). Germline CDR1 and CDR2: MDHEN and SYDVKM. Trimming shortened V by 4 bases and J by 5 bases, and 20 bases separated the two germline ends. The CDR3 has 16 amino acids. CDR3 coding DNA: TGTGCCAGCAGTTCCTGGACAAGACGCAAAGGGGAGACCCAGTACTTC. Residues: CASSSWTRRKGETQYF.

This clonotype was counted between two and nine times. V gene TRBV7-9 combines with J gene TRBJ1-2; unclear D gene. This CDR3 region has 12 residues. Per germline, CDR1 SEHNR and CDR2 FQNEAQ (reference sequence). V lost 5 bases and J 2 bases, leaving 6 bases between the germline ends. CDR3 nucleotide sequence: TGTGCCAGCAGCCCCGAGAACTATGGCTACACCTTC. This sequence encodes CASSPENYGYTF.

The chain is built from TRBV5-1 and TRBJ2-7; TRBD2 aligns across 12 bases. Trimming cost V 5 bases and J 0 bases; bases outside gene matches: 6. The CDR3 spans 16 residues. Per germline, CDR1 SGHRS and CDR2 YFSETQ. Here the CDR3 DNA reads TGCGCCAGCAGACGATCGACTAGCGGGAGCTCCTACGAGCAGTACTTC. Protein product: CASRRSTSGSSYEQYF.

The genes are TRBV2 and TRBJ2-1; either TRBD1 or TRBD2 may fit D (5 bases each). CDR1 SNHLY and CDR2 FYNNEI come from the germline V gene. This CDR3 comprises 14 residues. The V gene lost 8 bases and the J gene lost 6 bases, with 17 bases spanning the gap. The CDR3 sequence is CASPLRGGGNEQFF. The CDR3 nucleotides are TGTGCCAGCCCCCTTCGGGGTGGGGGCAATGAGCAGTTCTTC. Looking up the rest from reference TRBV2 and TRBJ2-1 gives the full variable domain: EPEVTQTPSHQVTQMGQEVILRCVPISNHLYFYWYRQILGQKVEFLVSFYNNEISEKSEIFDDQFSVERPDGSNFTLKIRSTKLEDSAMYFCASPLRGGGNEQFFGPGTRLTVL.

The rearrangement links TRBV20-1 to TRBJ2-2, with D possibly TRBD1 on 5 matching bases. This CDR3 is 12 amino acids long. Trimming took off 6 bases at V and 4 bases at J, with 9 bases between the two ends. The germline V gene encodes CDR1 DFQATT and CDR2 SNEGSKA (reference sequence). CDR3 in DNA: TGCAGTGCGCCTGACAGCACCGGGGAGCTGTTTTTT. It yields the protein CSAPDSTGELFF.

This chain uses TRBV20-1 with TRBJ2-3, with 8 bases aligning to TRBD2. The CDR3 is made up of 13 amino acids. Per the germline V gene, CDR1 is DFQATT and CDR2 is SNEGSKA (reference sequence). The J segment lost 5 bases and the V segment lost 7 bases, leaving 8 bases of the junction unmatched. Written as DNA, the CDR3 is TGCAGTGTGACGGGAGCGGGAGTAGATACGCAGTATTTT. Translating it yields CSVTGAGVDTQYF.

In its sample, this clonotype was seen many times. This chain uses TRBV12-3 or TRBV12-4 with TRBJ2-4; D not resolved. Deletions cut 1 base from V and 0 bases from J, with 1 base between. The CDR3 covers 13 residues. CDR3 residues: CASSLVAKNIQYF. In DNA, the CDR3 is TGTGCCAGCAGTTTAGTAGCCAAAAACATTCAGTACTTC.

The V and J genes are TRBV28 and TRBJ2-7; D call uncertain. Trimming stripped 6 bases from V and 3 bases from J, with 9 bases between. This CDR3 has 12 residues. Germline V gene sequence: CDR1 MDHEN, CDR2 SYDVKM. DNA for the CDR3: TGTGCCAGCAGCGGATTTCTCTACGAGCAGTACTTC. Encoded protein: CASSGFLYEQYF.

CDR3 sequence reads: CASSARTSVNNEQFF. DNA for the CDR3: TGCGCCAGCAGCGCCCGGACTAGTGTGAACAATGAGCAGTTCTTC. The rearrangement uses TRBV5-1 and TRBJ2-1; 7 bases line up with TRBD2. CDR3 length equals 15 residues. From germline, CDR1 is SGHRS and CDR2 YFSETQ. V was clipped by 4 bases and J by 5 bases; unmatched bases: 9.

This clonotype was detected ten times or more. J is TRBJ2-4 and V is TRBV25-1, with a possible D match to TRBD2 (6 bases). V lost 3 bases and J lost 8, with 14 bases in between. Per germline, CDR1 MGHDK and CDR2 SYGVNS. This CDR3 is 14 amino acids long. CDR3 bases: TGTGCCAGCAGTGATCACAGGAGGAGGGACATTCAGTACTTC. Amino acids: CASSDHRRRDIQYF.

This clonotype was seen a few times. This chain uses TRBV9 with TRBJ2-3, with TRBD2 matching 11 bases. V gave up 4 bases and J gave up 2 bases; unmatched junction bases: 9. Germline CDR1 is SGDLS and CDR2 is YYNGEE. The CDR3 is made up of 17 amino acids. CDR3 protein: CASSLPTSGEPTDTQYF. The CDR3 DNA follows: TGTGCCAGCAGCCTGCCGACTAGCGGGGAACCCACAGATACGCAGTATTTT.

The V and J genes are TRBV12-3 or TRBV12-4 and TRBJ2-7; D remains ambiguous. CDR3 length: 14 amino acids. V was shortened by 2 bases and J by 2 bases, with 10 bases between the two germline ends. The CDR3 nucleotides read TGTGCCAGCAGTTTAAAGGGCACCACCTACGAGCAGTACTTC. Translation gives CASSLKGTTYEQYF.

This clonotype occurred many times. The chain couples TRBV29-1 to TRBJ1-2, with D possibly matching TRBD1 (6 bases). The CDR3 runs to 12 residues. Germline CDR1 is SQVTM and CDR2 is ANQGSEA. The V end lost 6 bases, the J end lost 2 bases, and 10 bases lay between the germline ends. CDR3 protein: CSVGTLNYGYTF. CDR3 in DNA: TGCAGCGTCGGGACACTCAACTATGGCTACACCTTC.

This clonotype was seen many times. CDR3 loop: CASSNWADRTAQETQYF. CDR3 nucleotides: TGTGCCAGCAGCAATTGGGCAGACCGGACGGCCCAAGAGACCCAGTACTTC. The rearrangement joins TRBV7-8 to TRBJ2-5; D is ambiguous. V was clipped by 5 bases and J by 1 base, with 20 bases between them. The length of the CDR3 is 17 residues. Germline CDR1 and CDR2: SGHVS and FQNEAQ.

This chain joins TRBV7-9 and TRBJ1-1, with no clear D. The CDR3 sequence is 14 residues long. In germline, CDR1 is SEHNR, CDR2 FQNEAQ (reference sequence). V lost 3 bases and J lost 4, with 12 bases in between. The chain's CDR3 is CASSFHDFPTEAFF. DNA for the CDR3: TGTGCCAGCAGCTTCCACGACTTTCCCACTGAAGCTTTCTTT.

This clonotype has only a few counts. The chain combines TRBV4-1 with TRBJ2-5; a possible D gene is TRBD2 (6 bases). The CDR3 is 13 residues long. V was trimmed by 4 bases and J by 5 bases, leaving 11 bases between them. Germline CDR1 is MGHRA and CDR2 is YSYEKL. DNA of the CDR3: TGCGCCAGCAGCCTAGCGGCTCGGGAGACCCAGTACTTC. Translating gives CASSLAARETQYF.